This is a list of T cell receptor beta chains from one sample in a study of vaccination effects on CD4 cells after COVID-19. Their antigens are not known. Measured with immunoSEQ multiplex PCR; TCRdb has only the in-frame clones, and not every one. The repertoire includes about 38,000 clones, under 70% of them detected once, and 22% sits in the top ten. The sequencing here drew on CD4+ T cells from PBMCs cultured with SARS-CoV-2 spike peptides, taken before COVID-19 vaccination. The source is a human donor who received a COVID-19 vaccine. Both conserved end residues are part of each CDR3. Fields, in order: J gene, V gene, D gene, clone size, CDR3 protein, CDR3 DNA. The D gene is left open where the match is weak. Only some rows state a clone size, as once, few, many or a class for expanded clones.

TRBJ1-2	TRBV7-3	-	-	CASSLTGAGYGYTF	TGTGCCAGCAGCTTAACAGGGGCCGGCTATGGCTACACCTTC
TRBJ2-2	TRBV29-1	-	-	CSVVQGWGGELFF	TGCAGCGTTGTGCAGGGTTGGGGCGGGGAGCTGTTTTTT
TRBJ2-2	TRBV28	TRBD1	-	CASRRQGAGELFF	TGTGCCAGTAGGAGGCAGGGGGCCGGGGAGCTGTTTTTT
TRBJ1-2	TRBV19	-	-	CASRPGTSGYTF	TGTGCCAGCCGTCCCGGGACATCCGGCTACACCTTC
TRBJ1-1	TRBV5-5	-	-	CASSLFGNTEAFF	TGTGCCAGCAGCTTGTTTGGGAACACTGAAGCTTTCTTT
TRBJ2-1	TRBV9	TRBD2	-	CASSVGLAGVPSYNEQFF	TGTGCCAGCAGCGTAGGGTTAGCGGGAGTGCCTTCCTACAATGAGCAGTTCTTC
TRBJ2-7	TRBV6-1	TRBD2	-	CASSELGGLLGEQYF	TGTGCCAGCAGTGAATTGGGAGGGCTCTTGGGCGAGCAGTACTTC
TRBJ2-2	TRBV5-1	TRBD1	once	CASSGRTGDTGELFF	TGCGCCAGCAGCGGGAGGACAGGGGACACCGGGGAGCTGTTTTTT
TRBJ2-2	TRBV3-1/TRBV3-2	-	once	CASSRVVSPGELFF	TGTGCCAGCAGCCGGGTGGTCTCCCCCGGGGAGCTGTTTTTT
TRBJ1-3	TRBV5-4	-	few	CASSLGAGSGNTIYF	TGTGCCAGCAGCTTGGGGGCCGGCTCTGGAAACACCATATATTTT
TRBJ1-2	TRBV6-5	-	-	CASTLNYGYTF	TGTGCCAGCACCTTAAACTATGGCTACACCTTC
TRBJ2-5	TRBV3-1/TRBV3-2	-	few	CASSQDETQYF	TGTGCCAGCAGCCAAGACGAGACCCAGTACTTC
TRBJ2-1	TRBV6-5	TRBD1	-	CASRETGFFYNEQFF	TGTGCCAGCAGAGAGACAGGGTTTTTCTACAATGAGCAGTTCTTC
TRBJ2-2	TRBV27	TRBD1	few	CASSGTVNTGELFF	TGTGCCAGCAGCGGGACAGTCAACACCGGGGAGCTGTTTTTT
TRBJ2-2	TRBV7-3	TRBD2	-	CASSIPPGLAGGVRTGELFF	TGTGCCAGCAGCATCCCCCCGGGACTAGCGGGGGGGGTGAGGACCGGGGAGCTGTTTTTT
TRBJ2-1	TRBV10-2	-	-	CASSGPPMTNNEQFF	TGCGCCAGCAGTGGCCCCCCGATGACTAACAATGAGCAGTTCTTC
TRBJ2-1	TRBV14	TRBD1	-	CASSSDRVNNEQFF	TGTGCCAGCAGTTCGGACAGGGTCAACAATGAGCAGTTCTTC
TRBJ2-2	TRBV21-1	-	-	CASSKVGGGRNGELFF	TGTGCCAGCAGCAAAGTAGGCGGGGGGCGGAACGGGGAGCTGTTTTTT
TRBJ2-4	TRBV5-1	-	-	CASSSAGNIQYF	TGCGCCAGCAGCTCGGCGGGAAACATTCAGTACTTC
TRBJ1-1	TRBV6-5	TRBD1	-	CASSYQGTGYTEAFF	TGTGCCAGCAGTTACCAAGGGACAGGGTACACTGAAGCTTTCTTT
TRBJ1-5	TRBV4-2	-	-	CASSQAPDNQPQHF	TGTGCCAGCAGCCAAGCCCCAGACAATCAGCCCCAGCATTTT
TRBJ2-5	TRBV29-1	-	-	CSGTLGGETQYF	TGCAGCGGGACCCTTGGGGGAGAGACCCAGTACTTC
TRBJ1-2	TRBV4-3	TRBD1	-	CASSQKGTAQNGYTF	TGCGCCAGCAGCCAAAAGGGGACAGCACAGAATGGCTACACCTTC
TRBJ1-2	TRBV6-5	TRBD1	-	CASRGTGTVNYGYTF	TGTGCCAGCAGAGGGACCGGGACAGTTAACTATGGCTACACCTTC
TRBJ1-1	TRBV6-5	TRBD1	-	CASSPQGLHTEAFF	TGTGCCAGCAGCCCACAGGGGTTACACACTGAAGCTTTCTTT
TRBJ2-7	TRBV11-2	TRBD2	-	CASSRTRIPRHEQYF	TGTGCCAGCAGCCGGACTAGAATTCCCCGCCACGAGCAGTACTTC
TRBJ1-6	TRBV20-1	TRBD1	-	CSARDRANSPLHF	TGCAGTGCTCGTGACAGGGCCAATTCACCCCTCCACTTT
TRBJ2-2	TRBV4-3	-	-	CASSGRGLATGELFF	TGCGCCAGCAGCGGAAGGGGGTTAGCCACCGGGGAGCTGTTTTTT
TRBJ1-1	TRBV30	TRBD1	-	CAVQGADTEAFF	TGTGCCGTGCAGGGGGCGGACACTGAAGCTTTCTTT
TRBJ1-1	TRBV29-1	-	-	CSVEDLSFSAGLNTEAFF	TGCAGCGTTGAAGATCTTAGCTTTTCGGCAGGGTTGAACACTGAAGCTTTCTTT
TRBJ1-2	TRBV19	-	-	CASSILVAQRRGGYTF	TGTGCCAGTAGTATTCTAGTGGCCCAACGTCGGGGTGGCTACACCTTC
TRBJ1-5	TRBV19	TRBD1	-	CASTPTGDSNQPQHF	TGTGCCAGTACCCCGACAGGGGATAGCAATCAGCCCCAGCATTTT
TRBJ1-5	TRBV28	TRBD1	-	CASTPGGPQHF	TGTGCCAGCACCCCAGGGGGGCCCCAGCATTTT
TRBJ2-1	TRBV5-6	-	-	CASSHRVKNEQFF	TGTGCCAGCAGCCACAGGGTGAAGAATGAGCAGTTCTTC
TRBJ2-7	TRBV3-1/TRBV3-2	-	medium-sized	CASSQADYEQYF	TGTGCCAGCAGCCAAGCGGACTACGAGCAGTACTTC
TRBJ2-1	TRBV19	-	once	CASSISWGDEQFF	TGTGCCAGTAGTATATCCTGGGGTGATGAGCAGTTCTTC
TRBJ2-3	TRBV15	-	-	CATSRDTGARTDTQYF	TGTGCCACCAGCAGAGATACGGGGGCGCGGACAGATACGCAGTATTTT
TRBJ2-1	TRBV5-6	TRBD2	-	CASMGRARKVYNEQFF	TGTGCCAGCATGGGGAGGGCTCGGAAGGTTTACAATGAGCAGTTCTTC
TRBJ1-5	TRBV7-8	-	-	CASSLDRERPQHF	TGTGCCAGCAGCTTAGATAGGGAGCGGCCCCAGCATTTT
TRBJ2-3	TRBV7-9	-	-	CASRVGGTSTDTQYF	TGTGCCAGCAGGGTTGGCGGTACTAGCACAGATACGCAGTATTTT
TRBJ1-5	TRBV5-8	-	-	CASSFATGSGNQPQHF	TGTGCCAGCAGCTTTGCCACAGGGTCGGGCAATCAGCCCCAGCATTTT